This TCR beta chain was documented in a study of blood T cell repertoires in COVID-19. V was pared by 0 bases and J by 14 bases, with 7 bases of the junction left unmatched. The germline CDR1 and CDR2 sequences are GTSNPN and SVGIG (reference sequence). The CDR3 consists of 12 residues. Here immunoSEQ multiplex PCR was the method, and the copy in TCRdb shows in-frame clones only, minus some. Among 440,000 or so clones, 75% to 90% were seen once, and the ten largest hold around 1.5%. The sequencing sample was made of peripheral blood. This receptor was identified in a woman in her thirties or forties with COVID-19, enrolled during active disease. The chain carries TRBV30 and TRBJ2-1; 7 bases match TRBD2. CDR3 region: CAWSVMGGSEFF. The CDR3 DNA sequence: TGTGCCTGGAGTGTAATGGGGGGGAGCGAGTTCTTC. Looking up the rest from reference TRBV30 and TRBJ2-1 gives the full variable domain: SQTIHQWPATLVQPVGSPLSLECTVEGTSNPNLYWYRQAAGRGLQLLFYSVGIGQISSEVPQNLSASRPQDRQFILSSKKLLLSDSGFYLCAWSVMGGSEFFGPGTRLTVL.